The 5 T cell receptor beta chains below all came from one sample that was sequenced in a study of T-cell reconstitution after alpha-beta-depleted transplantation in children. TCRbeta library preparation incorporated unique molecular identifiers. MiXCR, applied by TCRdb to the PCR reads, yields one record per CDR3 protein. The sample includes under 300,000 distinct CDR3 sequences, around 10% of them seen just once. The material was peripheral blood, obtained 180 days after TCRalphabeta/CD19-depleted stem cell transplant. The receptors were gathered from a male patient aged 2 to 9 who had a stem cell transplant for chronic granulomatous disease, so the T cells may come from the graft donor.

This clonotype has a handful of counts. The CDR3 DNA is TGTGCCAGCAGCTTGAGGCCCTCTTGGAGCATTCAGTACTTC. Amino acid sequence: CASSLRPSWSIQYF. The V and J genes are TRBV5-5 and TRBJ2-4; no definite D call. V was pared by 1 base and J by 9 bases, with 14 bases between. The CDR3 covers 14 residues. From germline, CDR1 is SGHKS and CDR2 YYEKEE (reference sequence).

In this sample, this clonotype turned up many times. The J gene is TRBJ2-7, the V gene TRBV12-3 or TRBV12-4; D is perhaps TRBD2 (7 bases). CDR3 length: 16 amino acids. Trimming stripped 7 bases from V and 6 bases from J, with 25 bases between. The CDR3 coding sequence is TGTGCCAGCAAGGAGGGGGTTTTTTCGGGGGGCTCCGAGCAGTACTTC. Translating gives CASKEGVFSGGSEQYF.

With regard to this clonotype: Since a much larger clone is just one base distant, this may be a read error. The chain carries TRBV20-1 and TRBJ2-3, with D possibly being TRBD2 (6 bases). This CDR3 contains 13 residues. Germline CDR1 reads DFQATT; CDR2 reads SNEGSKA (reference sequence). The CDR3 DNA sequence: TGCAGTGCTAGGACTAGTTTGGCAGATAAGCAGTATTTT. Translation: CSARTSLADKQYF.

The rearrangement joins TRBV5-4 to TRBJ2-7; TRBD1 might be the D (6 bases). CDR3 length equals 15 residues. Trimming left V 9 bases short and J 5 bases short, with 24 bases between. Germline V gene lookup returns CDR1 SGHNT and CDR2 YYREEE (reference sequence). This CDR3 reads CANPMWGRRYDEQYF. CDR3 DNA sequence: TGTGCCAACCCAATGTGGGGGCGGAGATACGACGAGCAGTACTTC.

This clonotype was seen at least ten times. The chain uses TRBV7-3 and TRBJ1-1; a weak D match, TRBD1 (5 bases). CDR1 is SGHTA, CDR2 FQGTGA, per germline. With 5 bases removed from V and 8 bases from J, the gap between germline ends came to 12 bases. CDR3 length: 12 residues. Here the CDR3 DNA reads TGTGCCAGCAGCCACGACCGGGGGGAAGCTTTCTTT. Translating it yields CASSHDRGEAFF.